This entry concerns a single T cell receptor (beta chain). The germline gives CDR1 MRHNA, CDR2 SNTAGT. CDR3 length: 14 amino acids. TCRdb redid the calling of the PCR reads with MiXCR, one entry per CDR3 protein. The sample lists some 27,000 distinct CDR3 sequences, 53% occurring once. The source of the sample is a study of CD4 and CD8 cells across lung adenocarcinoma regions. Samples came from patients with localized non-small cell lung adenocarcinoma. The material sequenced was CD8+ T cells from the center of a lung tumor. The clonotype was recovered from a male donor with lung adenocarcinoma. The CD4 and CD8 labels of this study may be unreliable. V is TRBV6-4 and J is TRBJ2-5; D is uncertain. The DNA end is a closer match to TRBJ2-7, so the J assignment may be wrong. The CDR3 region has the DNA TGTGCCAGCAGTGATTCGAGTCGCTTGAGCGAGCAGTACTTC. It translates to CASSDSSRLSEQYF.